This TCR beta chain was captured by sequencing in a study of blood T cell repertoires in COVID-19. The method was immunoSEQ multiplex PCR; TCRdb's version includes in-frame clones alone and lacks a portion of them. In the table there are fewer than 250,000 clones, about 88% of which are singletons. The ends lost 0 bases at V and 7 bases at J; junction bases unmatched: 6. This CDR3 contains 17 residues. Germline V CDR1 and CDR2: LGHDT, YNNKEL (reference sequence). The chain employs TRBV3-1 (or the pseudogene TRBV3-2) and TRBJ2-1, with 13 bases identical to TRBD2. The sequenced material came from peripheral blood. The TCR sequence derives from a man aged 65 to 85 with acute or convalescent COVID-19. CDR3 sequence: CASSQDITSGRVNEQFF. The DNA for the CDR3 is TGTGCCAGCAGCCAAGACATAACTAGCGGGAGGGTTAATGAGCAGTTCTTC.